The 20 T cell receptor beta chains below all came from one sample that was sequenced in a study of blood T cell repertoires in COVID-19. The assay was immunoSEQ multiplex PCR, and TCRdb's table has in-frame clones only and misses some. Of 45,000 to 55,000 clones in the sample, around 83% were seen once. Sample: peripheral blood. These receptor sequences come from a man between 45 and 60 years old with acute or convalescent COVID-19.

This chain connects TRBV28 to TRBJ1-1, with D unclear. Trimming pared 4 bases from V and 5 bases from J, leaving 11 bases between. In germline, CDR1 is MDHEN, CDR2 SYDVKM. The CDR3 extends over 13 amino acids. Here the CDR3 reads CASSSGGRTEAFF. The CDR3 nucleotides read TGTGCCAGCAGTTCAGGAGGGAGAACTGAAGCTTTCTTT.

In its sample, this clone was seen a few times. CDR3 region: CASGGMNTEAFF. CDR3 bases: TGTGCCAGCGGAGGAATGAACACTGAAGCTTTCTTT. J is TRBJ1-1 and V is TRBV2; no definite D call. The V end lost 8 bases, the J end lost 0 bases, and 7 bases lay between the germline ends. This CDR3 region has 12 residues. Per the germline V gene, CDR1 is SNHLY and CDR2 is FYNNEI.

The genes are TRBV28 and TRBJ1-1; TRBD1 agrees at 7 bases. V lost 8 bases and J lost 11; bases outside the gene matches: 14. The V gene's germline CDR1 is MDHEN and CDR2 SYDVKM. This CDR3 region has 13 residues. The CDR3, as DNA: TGTGCCAGCTCTAGGGTGGGACAGAGTTTCGCTTTCTTT. As protein: CASSRVGQSFAFF.

The chain is built from TRBV7-9 and TRBJ2-1; 8 bases line up with TRBD2. The CDR3 loop spans 15 amino acids. Germline V CDR1 and CDR2: SEHNR, FQNEAQ (reference sequence). After removal of 4 bases from V and 8 bases from J, the junction contained 10 bases not matched to a gene. CDR3 loop: CASSSQSGRGDEQFF. The CDR3 DNA follows: TGTGCCAGCAGCTCCCAGTCCGGGAGGGGAGATGAGCAGTTCTTC.

The chain is built from TRBV14 and TRBJ1-2; D gene unclear. CDR1 and CDR2 (germline): SGHDN, FVKESK. This CDR3 is built from 14 residues. V was shortened by 1 base and J by 8 bases, with 14 bases between the two germline ends. CDR3 DNA sequence: TGTGCCAGCAGCCAAGTCGATCCCCTACTCGGCTACACCTTC. It yields the protein CASSQVDPLLGYTF.

This clone was detected once. This chain joins TRBV7-2 and TRBJ2-4; TRBD1 agrees at 8 bases. The J segment lost 6 bases and the V segment lost 1 base, leaving 8 bases of the junction unmatched. The CDR3 covers 16 residues. Per the germline V gene, CDR1 is SGHTA and CDR2 is FQGNSA. The CDR3 loop reads CASSLEWRQGTNIQYF. DNA of the CDR3: TGTGCCAGCAGCTTAGAGTGGAGACAGGGGACAAACATTCAGTACTTC.

V is TRBV10-2 and J is TRBJ1-2; TRBD1 aligns across 7 bases. V dropped 5 bases and J dropped 6; count of bases not matched to a gene: 6. The CDR3 loop spans 13 amino acids. Germline V gene data show CDR1 as WSHSY and CDR2 as SAAADI. CDR3 amino acids: CASSPDRVHGYTF. The CDR3 nucleotides are TGCGCCAGCAGTCCCGACAGGGTTCATGGCTACACCTTC.

The chain couples TRBV11-2 to TRBJ2-7, with D uncertain. Per germline, CDR1 SGHAT and CDR2 FQNNGV. This CDR3 has 11 residues. Trimming took 4 bases from V and 4 from J, leaving 5 bases between them. The CDR3 region is CASSSPYEQYF. The CDR3, as DNA: TGTGCCAGCAGCTCCCCTTACGAGCAGTACTTC.

V gene TRBV4-3 combines with J gene TRBJ2-7, with 9 bases identical to TRBD2. Trimming cost V 4 bases and J 2 bases; bases outside gene matches: 6. This CDR3 is 15 amino acids long. Germline V lookup: CDR1 LGHNA, CDR2 YSLEER. DNA for the CDR3: TGCGCCAGCAGCCCGAGGGTAGCGGGAGCCTACGAGCAGTACTTC. The encoded protein is CASSPRVAGAYEQYF.

The chain couples TRBV7-8 to TRBJ2-3; the D gene is possibly TRBD2 (6 bases). This CDR3 spans 16 amino acids. The V and J ends lost 2 bases and 2 bases respectively, with 14 bases between them. Germline lookup yields CDR1 SGHVS and CDR2 FQNEAQ. CDR3 nucleotide sequence: TGTGCCAGCAGCTTATTTGGAGGGCCCCCCACAGATACGCAGTATTTT. Its protein product is CASSLFGGPPTDTQYF.

This chain links TRBV28 with TRBJ2-6, with D possibly being TRBD1 (6 bases). Trimming took off 5 bases at V and 4 bases at J, with 15 bases between the two ends. Germline V gives CDR1 MDHEN, CDR2 SYDVKM. This CDR3 spans 16 amino acids. CDR3 bases: TGTGCCAGCAGTCCAGGGGCCCGAGCCGGGGCCAACGTCCTGACTTTC. Translated: CASSPGARAGANVLTF.

The chain joins TRBV7-2 to TRBJ1-2, with a tentative D call TRBD1 (6 bases). This CDR3 region has 17 residues. V was pared by 6 bases and J by 7 bases, with 27 bases between. CDR1 is SGHTA, CDR2 FQGNSA, per germline. The CDR3 DNA reads TGTGCCAGCAGTAACGTATTCGGCAGGGGAGGGCCCGGTGGCTACACCTTC. Translated, it gives CASSNVFGRGGPGGYTF. Complete variable domain (other parts from reference TRBV7-2 and TRBJ1-2): GAGVSQSPSNKVTEKGKDVELRCDPISGHTALYWYRQSLGQGLEFLIYFQGNSAPDKSGLPSDRFSAERTGGSVSTLTIQRTQQEDSAVYLCASSNVFGRGGPGGYTFGSGTRLTVV.

This clone came up once. The V gene is TRBV6-5, the J gene TRBJ1-3, with D maybe TRBD1 (5 bases). V was pared by 6 bases and J by 7 bases, with 13 bases between. CDR3 length: 13 amino acids. Per the germline V gene, CDR1 is MNHEY and CDR2 is SVGAGI. The CDR3 is CASRMGTPNTIYF. CDR3 bases: TGTGCCAGCAGGATGGGGACTCCGAACACCATATATTTT.

The V call is TRBV5-1, the J call TRBJ2-7; 9 bases match TRBD1. This CDR3 has 15 amino acids. Germline CDR1 SGHRS, CDR2 YFSETQ. After removal of 2 bases from V and 2 bases from J, the junction contained 5 bases not matched to a gene. The CDR3 DNA reads TGCGCCAGCAGCTTTGGGACAGGGCAAGCCTACGAGCAGTACTTC. Amino acid sequence: CASSFGTGQAYEQYF.

The J gene is TRBJ2-6, the V gene TRBV5-1, with D unclear. The germline V gene has CDR1 SGHRS and CDR2 YFSETQ. The CDR3 totals 15 residues. The ends were cut back, 3 bases at V and 0 bases at J, with 7 bases in the middle. The CDR3 sequence is CASSSLPSGANVLTF. CDR3 nucleotides: TGCGCCAGCAGCTCCCTCCCCTCTGGGGCCAACGTCCTGACTTTC.

V is TRBV3-1 (or the pseudogene TRBV3-2) and J is TRBJ2-3, with D tentatively TRBD2 (5 bases). CDR3 length: 15 residues. Germline V CDR1 and CDR2: LGHDT, YNNKEL (reference sequence). V was cut by 1 base and J by 4 bases, with 12 bases left in between. This CDR3 reads CASSQVPPSSDTQYF. For the CDR3, the DNA is TGTGCCAGCAGCCAAGTCCCGCCTAGCTCAGATACGCAGTATTTT.

This clone appeared a single time. The V and J genes are TRBV30 and TRBJ1-5; 8 positions match TRBD1. Germline values: CDR1 GTSNPN, CDR2 SVGIG (reference sequence). J lost 7 bases, V lost 0 bases, and 8 bases had no gene match. The CDR3 extends over 15 amino acids. DNA for the CDR3: TGTGCCTGGAGTGTAGGGACAGGCGCCCGGCAGCCCCAGCATTTT. It is translated as CAWSVGTGARQPQHF.

This clone was picked up a small number of times. The same CDR3 can be traced to other DNA sequences in this sample. This rearrangement joins TRBV28 to TRBJ1-2; possibly TRBD1 for D (5 bases). This CDR3 comprises 11 residues. V lost 6 bases, J lost 4 bases, and 6 bases lay in between. Germline-derived CDR1 and CDR2 are MDHEN and SYDVKM. CDR3 amino acids: CASRGGYGYTF. The CDR3 nucleotides are TGTGCCAGCAGGGGGGGCTATGGCTACACCTTC.

V usage is TRBV24-1 and J usage is TRBJ2-1, with D possibly being TRBD2 (6 bases). Trimming pared 10 bases from V and 6 bases from J, leaving 24 bases between. This CDR3 is built from 16 residues. Germline loops: CDR1 KGHDR, CDR2 SFDVKD. CDR3: CATRPSGGRQGNEQFF. CDR3 sequence (DNA): TGTGCCACGCGACCCTCCGGGGGACGACAAGGCAATGAGCAGTTCTTC.

The chain links TRBV7-2 to TRBJ2-7; TRBD2 aligns across 7 bases. This CDR3 region has 15 residues. Germline V gene data show CDR1 as SGHTA and CDR2 as FQGNSA. J was trimmed by 0 bases and V by 3 bases; bases with no gene match: 5. In nucleotides, the CDR3 is TGTGCCAGCAGCTTTACTAGCGTTAACTCCTACGAGCAGTACTTC. Its protein product is CASSFTSVNSYEQYF.